Listed below are T cell receptor beta chains from one sample, sequenced in a study of T cell responses to AZD1222 COVID-19 vaccine. Profiled with immunoSEQ multiplex PCR; TCRdb holds only in-frame clones, not every one. The top ten hold 4.5% to 6% of the sample, which has some 140,000 clones, 86% seen once. The sequencing used peripheral blood, collected on day 0 of MenACWY control vaccination. These receptors all come from an adult in good health. Each CDR3 is given with its conserved first and last residue. Each record gives: V gene, D gene, J gene, clone size, CDR3 DNA, CDR3 protein. A D gene is named only where the DNA matches it firmly. Some rows have no size entry. The others give once, few or many, or a class for an expanded clone.

TRBV7-2	-	TRBJ1-6	-	TGTGCCAGCAGCTTTTTCACAATAAATTCACCCCTCCACTTT	CASSFFTINSPLHF
TRBV19	TRBD1	TRBJ2-2	-	TGTGCCAGTAGGGGTATTCGAGGGGGCGCGCGGACCGGGGAGCTGTTTTTT	CASRGIRGGARTGELFF
TRBV5-6	TRBD1	TRBJ2-5	-	TGTGCCAGCAGCTTGGATGTAGGGGGCTCGCCGGGAGAGACCCAGTACTTC	CASSLDVGGSPGETQYF
TRBV12-5	-	TRBJ2-1	-	TGTGCTAGTGGTTTGAGCCAGAGCTCCTACAATGAGCAGTTCTTC	CASGLSQSSYNEQFF
TRBV27	-	TRBJ2-3	-	TGTGCCAGCAGTTGGCGGGGGACAGGCCATCCAGATACGCAGTATTTT	CASSWRGTGHPDTQYF
TRBV11-3	-	TRBJ2-7	-	TGTGCCAGCAGCTTAGTGCTGGGGAGAGAGCAGTACTTC	CASSLVLGREQYF
TRBV19	TRBD2	TRBJ2-7	-	TGTGCCAGTAGTACACTAGCGGGCCTAGCCTACGAGCAGTACTTC	CASSTLAGLAYEQYF
TRBV19	-	TRBJ2-6	-	TGTGCCAGTAGTATAGATCTCATTACTGGGGCCAACGTCCTGACTTTC	CASSIDLITGANVLTF
TRBV5-5	TRBD1	TRBJ1-1	-	TGTGCCAGCAGCGGGGGGACAGGCTTGAACACTGAAGCTTTCTTT	CASSGGTGLNTEAFF
TRBV5-8	-	TRBJ2-5	-	TGTGCCAGCAGCCCCCGCACGGAGACCCAGTACTTC	CASSPRTETQYF
TRBV19	-	TRBJ1-5	-	TGTGCCAGCAGTAGGGCGGACGGGGAGCCCCAGCATTTT	CASSRADGEPQHF
TRBV7-6	-	TRBJ2-5	-	TGTGCCAGCAGCTTATCGCCCCCCAGGGGTGGAGAGACCCAGTACTTC	CASSLSPPRGGETQYF
TRBV6-6	TRBD1	TRBJ1-6	-	TGTGCCAGCAGGGGACAGGGAGGGTCGAGTTCACCCCTCCACTTT	CASRGQGGSSSPLHF
TRBV19	-	TRBJ1-5	-	TGTGCCAGTAGTATAGATAGGGGAAACAATCAGCCCCAGCATTTT	CASSIDRGNNQPQHF
TRBV19	-	TRBJ1-4	-	TGTGCCTGCCGGGACCAAGCAGAAAAACTGTTTTTT	CACRDQAEKLFF
TRBV15	-	TRBJ1-1	-	TGTGCCACCAGCGAAGGCGGATTGAACACTGAAGCTTTCTTT	CATSEGGLNTEAFF
TRBV19	TRBD1	TRBJ1-2	once	TGTGCCAGTAGTACCGGGACAGCTTATGGCTACACCTTC	CASSTGTAYGYTF
TRBV10-3	-	TRBJ1-4	-	TGTGCCACCGCGCCGGGGCCACCAACTAATGAAAAACTGTTTTTT	CATAPGPPTNEKLFF
TRBV19	-	TRBJ2-1	-	TGTGCCAGTAGTATTTTCGGGAATGAGCAGTTCTTC	CASSIFGNEQFF
TRBV7-8	-	TRBJ1-5	-	TGTGCCAGCAGCCCCCCTCGACAATCCAGCAATCAGCCCCAGCATTTT	CASSPPRQSSNQPQHF
TRBV7-2	TRBD2	TRBJ2-3	-	TGTGCCAGCAGCTTAAGGAGGTCTAGCGGGATCCCTGATACGCAGTATTTT	CASSLRRSSGIPDTQYF
TRBV3-1/TRBV3-2	-	TRBJ1-5	once	TGTGCCAGCAGCCGGATGAGAAATCAGCCCCAGCATTTT	CASSRMRNQPQHF
TRBV3-1/TRBV3-2	-	TRBJ1-2	once	TGTGCCAGCAGCCAAGCGGGGGGAGGCGGCTACACCTTC	CASSQAGGGGYTF
TRBV6-6	-	TRBJ1-5	once	TGTGCCAGCAGCCTACAGGAAATCAATCAGCCCCAGCATTTT	CASSLQEINQPQHF
TRBV19	-	TRBJ1-6	-	TGTGCCAGTAGCCCGGGGCCGTGGAATTCACCCCTCCACTTT	CASSPGPWNSPLHF
TRBV11-2	TRBD2	TRBJ2-5	-	TGTGCCAGCAGCTTACGAGTAGCGGGAGCCACGAAGACCCAGTACTTC	CASSLRVAGATKTQYF
TRBV6-1	-	TRBJ2-7	-	TGTGCCAGCAGTGAAACCCCGTGGGGGGAGCAGTACTTC	CASSETPWGEQYF
TRBV7-8	TRBD2	TRBJ2-1	-	TGTGCCAGCAGCCCCTACACGATTTTGACTAGCGGATTCAATGAGCAGTTCTTC	CASSPYTILTSGFNEQFF
TRBV5-1	-	TRBJ1-2	-	TGCGCCAGCAGCTTGGCCGGACCGGCGGGGGGCTACACCTTC	CASSLAGPAGGYTF
TRBV28	-	TRBJ2-3	-	TGTGCCAGCAGTTTACCTGGGAGTGGCACAGATACGCAGTATTTT	CASSLPGSGTDTQYF
TRBV24-1	TRBD2	TRBJ2-1	-	TGTGCCACCAGTGATTTTACTCTAGCGGGACGCGATGAGCAGTTCTTC	CATSDFTLAGRDEQFF
TRBV28	-	TRBJ1-6	-	TGTGCCAGCAGAATTGGGTCGACATCATCGGGATCACCCCTCCACTTT	CASRIGSTSSGSPLHF
TRBV10-1	-	TRBJ1-1	-	TGCGCCAGCAGCCTTACCCATCTAAGGGACGAAGCTTTCTTT	CASSLTHLRDEAFF
TRBV9	-	TRBJ1-6	-	TGTGCCAGCAGCAGGAAAGGGGGTAGTAATTCACCCCTCCACTTT	CASSRKGGSNSPLHF
TRBV18	-	TRBJ1-1	once	TGTGCCAGCTCACCGTTTTCGGGGACTGAAGCTTTCTTT	CASSPFSGTEAFF
TRBV29-1	-	TRBJ1-4	-	TGCAGCGTTGTCACTGGGGGAGATGAAAAACTGTTTTTT	CSVVTGGDEKLFF
TRBV7-2	-	TRBJ2-2	-	TGTGCCAGCAGCAGGCGTATCGCCGGGGAGCTGTTTTTT	CASSRRIAGELFF
TRBV9	TRBD1	TRBJ1-5	-	TGTGCCAGCAGCGTAGGCGGACAGGGCCAGCCCCAGCATTTT	CASSVGGQGQPQHF